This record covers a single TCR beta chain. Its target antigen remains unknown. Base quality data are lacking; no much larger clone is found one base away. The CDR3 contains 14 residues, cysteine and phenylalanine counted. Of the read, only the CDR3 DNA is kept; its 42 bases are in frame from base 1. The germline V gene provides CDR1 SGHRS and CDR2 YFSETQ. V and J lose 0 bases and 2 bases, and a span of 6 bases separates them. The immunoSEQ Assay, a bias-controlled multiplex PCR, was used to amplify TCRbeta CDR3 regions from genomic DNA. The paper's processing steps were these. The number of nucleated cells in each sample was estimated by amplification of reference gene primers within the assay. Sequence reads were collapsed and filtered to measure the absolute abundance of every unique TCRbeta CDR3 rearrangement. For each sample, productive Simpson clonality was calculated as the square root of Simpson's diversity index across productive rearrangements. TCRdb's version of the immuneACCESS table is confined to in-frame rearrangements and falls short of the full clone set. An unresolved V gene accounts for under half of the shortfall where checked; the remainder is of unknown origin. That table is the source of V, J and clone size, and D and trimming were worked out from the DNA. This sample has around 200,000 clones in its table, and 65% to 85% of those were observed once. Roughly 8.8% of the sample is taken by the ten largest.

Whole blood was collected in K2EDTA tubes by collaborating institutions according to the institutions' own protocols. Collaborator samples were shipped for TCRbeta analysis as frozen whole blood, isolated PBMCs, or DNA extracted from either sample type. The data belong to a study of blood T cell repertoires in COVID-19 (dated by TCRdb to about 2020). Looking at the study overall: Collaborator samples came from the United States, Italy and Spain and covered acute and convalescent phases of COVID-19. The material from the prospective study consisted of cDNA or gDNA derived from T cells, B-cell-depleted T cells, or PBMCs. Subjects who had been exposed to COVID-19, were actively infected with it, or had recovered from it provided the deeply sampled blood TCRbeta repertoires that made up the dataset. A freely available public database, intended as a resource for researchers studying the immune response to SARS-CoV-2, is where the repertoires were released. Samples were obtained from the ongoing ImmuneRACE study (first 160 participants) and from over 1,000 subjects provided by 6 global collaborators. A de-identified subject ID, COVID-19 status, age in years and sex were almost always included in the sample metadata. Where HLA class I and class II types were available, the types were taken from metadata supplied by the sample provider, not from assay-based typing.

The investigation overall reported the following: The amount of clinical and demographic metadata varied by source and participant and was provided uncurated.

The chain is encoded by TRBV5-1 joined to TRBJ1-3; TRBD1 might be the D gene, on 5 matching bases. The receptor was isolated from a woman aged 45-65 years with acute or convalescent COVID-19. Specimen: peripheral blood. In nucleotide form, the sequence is TGCGCCAGCAGCTTGGGGGGCCCTGGAAACACCATATATTTT. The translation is CASSLGGPGNTIYF.